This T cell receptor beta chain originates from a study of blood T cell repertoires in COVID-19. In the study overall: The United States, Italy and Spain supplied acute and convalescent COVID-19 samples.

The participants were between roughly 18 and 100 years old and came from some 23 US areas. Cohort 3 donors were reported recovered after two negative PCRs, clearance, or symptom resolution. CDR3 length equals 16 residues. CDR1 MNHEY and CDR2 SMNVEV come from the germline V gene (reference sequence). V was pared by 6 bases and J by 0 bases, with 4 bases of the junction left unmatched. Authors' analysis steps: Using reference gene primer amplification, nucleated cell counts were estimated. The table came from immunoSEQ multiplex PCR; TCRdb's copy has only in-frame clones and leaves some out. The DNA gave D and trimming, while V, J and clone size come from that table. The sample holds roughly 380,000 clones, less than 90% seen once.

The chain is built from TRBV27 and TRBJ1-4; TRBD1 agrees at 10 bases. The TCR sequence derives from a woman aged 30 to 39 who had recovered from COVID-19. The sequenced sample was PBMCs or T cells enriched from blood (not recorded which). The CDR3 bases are TGTGCCAGCAGGGGACAGGGGTTTGCAACTAATGAAAAACTGTTTTTT. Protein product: CASRGQGFATNEKLFF. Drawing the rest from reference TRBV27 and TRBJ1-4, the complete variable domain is EAQVTQNPRYLITVTGKKLTVTCSQNMNHEYMSWYRQDPGLGLRQIYYSMNVEVTDKGDVPEGYKVSRKEKRNFPLILESPSPNQTSLYFCASRGQGFATNEKLFFGSGTQLSVL.